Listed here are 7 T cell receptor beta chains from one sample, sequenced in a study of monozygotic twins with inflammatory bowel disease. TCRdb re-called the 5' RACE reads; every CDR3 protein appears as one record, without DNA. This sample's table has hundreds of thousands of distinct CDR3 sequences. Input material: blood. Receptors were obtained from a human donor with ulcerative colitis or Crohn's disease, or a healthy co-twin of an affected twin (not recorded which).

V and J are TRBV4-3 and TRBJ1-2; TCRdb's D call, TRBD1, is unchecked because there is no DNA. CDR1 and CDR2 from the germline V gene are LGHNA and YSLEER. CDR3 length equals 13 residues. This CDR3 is CASSQVGGNGYTF.

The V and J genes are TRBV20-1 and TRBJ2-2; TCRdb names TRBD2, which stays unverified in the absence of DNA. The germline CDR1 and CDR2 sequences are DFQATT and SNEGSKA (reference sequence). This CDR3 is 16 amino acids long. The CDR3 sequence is CSARDHGLAGVGELFF.

CDR3 in amino acids: CASSLNLGTTDTQYF. The V and J genes are TRBV5-1 and TRBJ2-3; TCRdb selects TRBD1, and the lack of DNA leaves this call unchecked. There are 15 residues in the CDR3. Germline CDR1 SGHRS, CDR2 YFSETQ.

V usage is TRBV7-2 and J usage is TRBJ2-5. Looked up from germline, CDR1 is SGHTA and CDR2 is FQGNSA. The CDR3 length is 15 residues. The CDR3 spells CASSHRTRNQETQYF.

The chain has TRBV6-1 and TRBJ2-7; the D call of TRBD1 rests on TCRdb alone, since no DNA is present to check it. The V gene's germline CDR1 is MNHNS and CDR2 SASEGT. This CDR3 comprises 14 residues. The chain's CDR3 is CASSRQGGSYEQYF.

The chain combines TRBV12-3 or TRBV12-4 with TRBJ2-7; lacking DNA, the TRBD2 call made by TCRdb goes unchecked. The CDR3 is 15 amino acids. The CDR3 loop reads CASSPLAGTNYEQYF.

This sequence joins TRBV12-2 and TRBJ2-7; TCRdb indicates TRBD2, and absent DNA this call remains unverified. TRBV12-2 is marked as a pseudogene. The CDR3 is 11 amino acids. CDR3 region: CASRTGGRQYF.